This T cell receptor beta chain was observed in a study of chemoradiotherapy in HPV16-positive cancers (dated by TCRdb to 2022 to 2024). Context from the whole study: Using functional T-cell assays on cells from a couple of HPV16-positive patients, the researchers defined candidate HPV-specific T-cell clones and common TCR motifs. The study asked whether T-cell immunity to the HPV oncoproteins E6 and E7 changes during chemoradiotherapy and whether this immunity affects survival. The candidate HPV-specific TCRs and motifs were then tracked in TCR repertoires from roughly 86 patients with HPV-related cancers.

Beyond this particular receptor, the publication reports: Expansion of candidate HPV-specific clones and E7-related TCR motifs was observed in the tumor microenvironment during treatment, whereas no such expansion was observed for non-HPV-specific T cells. The survival association was reported for HPV16-positive patients, and the functional definition of HPV-specific T cells was derived from only a couple of HPV16-positive patients. Improved recurrence-free survival in HPV16-positive patients was associated with expansion of HPV-responsive T cells during chemoradiotherapy.

The library was made by the immunoSEQ multiplex PCR assay. Entries here come from immuneACCESS through TCRdb and include only in-frame sequences with V and J called. Some clones fail to appear in such tables; in the studies checked, an unresolved V gene covers under half of the shortfall, and the cause of the remainder is unknown. This sample gives approximately 3,000 clones in total; more than 75% of them show up just once. The ten biggest clones cover roughly 10% of the sample. Repertoires were sampled repeatedly over the course of chemoradiotherapy, so clonal expansion could be followed in the tumor microenvironment. Concerning this clone itself: Its antigen is still unknown. One base away there is no much larger clone; base qualities are not given.

In the germline V gene (reference sequence), CDR1 corresponds to GTSNPN and CDR2 to SVGIG. V and J are trimmed by 1 base and 2 bases, and the gene matches miss 5 bases of the junction. Counted from cysteine to phenylalanine, this CDR3 has 15 amino acids. The only DNA kept is the CDR3, 45 bases in frame from the first base. The sequence was obtained from a human donor with HPV-associated anogenital cancer. The material sequenced was tumor tissue, taken from a patient who underwent chemoradiotherapy. Here the chain combines TRBV30 and TRBJ1-5; TRBD1 fits 7 bases in the junction. For the CDR3, the sequence is CAWSEQGFGNQPQHF. The bases are TGTGCCTGGAGTGAACAGGGGTTTGGCAATCAGCCCCAGCATTTT.